The entry below gives a single T cell receptor (beta chain) sequence along with its context. The data originate from a study of shared clonotypes between healthy human individuals. Assay: immunoSEQ multiplex PCR; the TCRdb copy retains only in-frame clones and omits some. The sample records around 450,000 clones, roughly 83% being singletons. The CDR3 sequence is 17 residues long. Trimming took 0 bases from V and 2 from J; bases not matched to a gene: 3. CDR1 is SGHNT and CDR2 is YYREEE in the germline V gene (reference sequence). The sample taken for sequencing was PBMCs. The rearrangement uses TRBV5-4 and TRBJ2-5, with 14 bases aligning to TRBD2. This clonotype originated in a woman in her thirties or forties in good health. Some clones in this sample may be carry-over from other donors' samples. CDR3 loop: CASSLGGLAGAQETQYF. CDR3 coding DNA: TGTGCCAGCAGCTTGGGGGGACTAGCGGGAGCACAAGAGACCCAGTACTTC.